These T cell receptor beta chains were read from a single sample in a study of cytomegalovirus exposure and HLA in healthy donors. Some clones are missing from TCRdb's copy, which holds only in-frame ones; the method was immunoSEQ multiplex PCR. The sample includes around 140,000 clones, approximately 82% seen only once; the top ten take less than 1.5%. Specimen: PBMCs. Source of these receptors: a man younger than 40 in good health and CMV-seropositive. CDR3s include the opening cysteine and the closing phenylalanine or tryptophan. Fields, in order: J gene, D gene, clone size, V gene, CDR3 protein. The D gene is left open where the match is weak. The size entry is marked missing in some rows and otherwise reads once, few, many or a size class.

J: TRBJ2-1; D: TRBD2; size: NA; V: TRBV27; CDR3: CASSPRTSGRSYNEQFF
J: TRBJ2-2; D: TRBD1; size: NA; V: TRBV5-4; CDR3: CASSWGAQGANGELFF
J: TRBJ2-2; D: TRBD1; size: NA; V: TRBV19; CDR3: CASSDRGNTGELFF
J: TRBJ2-4; D: NA; size: NA; V: TRBV7-9; CDR3: CASSLTTKNIQYF
J: TRBJ2-3; D: TRBD2; size: NA; V: TRBV27; CDR3: CASSFVGERGDTQYF
J: TRBJ1-1; D: NA; size: NA; V: TRBV14; CDR3: CASSPGEWNTEAFF
J: TRBJ2-7; D: TRBD1; size: NA; V: TRBV4-1; CDR3: CASSQDRTGLSYEQYF
J: TRBJ1-5; D: NA; size: NA; V: TRBV28; CDR3: CASSSGSGNQPQHF
J: TRBJ2-1; D: TRBD2; size: NA; V: TRBV2; CDR3: CASRATPGLAVGQFF
J: TRBJ1-6; D: NA; size: once; V: TRBV25-1; CDR3: CASSEWRNGGNSPLHF
J: TRBJ2-7; D: NA; size: NA; V: TRBV7-9; CDR3: CSIEDRSYEQYF
J: TRBJ2-7; D: TRBD1; size: few; V: TRBV28; CDR3: CASSSLRAGGRDQYF
J: TRBJ2-3; D: NA; size: NA; V: TRBV7-3; CDR3: CASSDSSADTQYF
J: TRBJ2-2; D: TRBD2; size: NA; V: TRBV2; CDR3: CASSLGLAGTGELFF
J: TRBJ1-1; D: TRBD1; size: NA; V: TRBV6-4; CDR3: CASSGNQGDTEAFF
J: TRBJ2-7; D: TRBD1; size: NA; V: TRBV27; CDR3: CASSPSGQGTREQYF
J: TRBJ1-5; D: NA; size: NA; V: TRBV19; CDR3: CASRASHRRDQPQHF
J: TRBJ2-1; D: NA; size: NA; V: TRBV2; CDR3: CAGRLLSTSNEQFF
J: TRBJ2-1; D: TRBD1; size: NA; V: TRBV6-5; CDR3: CASRSRGSGIDEQFF
J: TRBJ2-1; D: TRBD2; size: few; V: TRBV7-2; CDR3: CATMGSGTSGRALNEQFF
J: TRBJ2-7; D: TRBD2; size: NA; V: TRBV7-9; CDR3: CASSPSGGKAYEQYF
J: TRBJ1-5; D: NA; size: NA; V: TRBV28; CDR3: CASSLQSQANQPQHF
J: TRBJ1-4; D: NA; size: once; V: TRBV2; CDR3: CAGGGTPTNEKLFF
J: TRBJ2-7; D: NA; size: NA; V: TRBV11-2; CDR3: CASSLDPGNYEQYF
J: TRBJ2-7; D: NA; size: NA; V: TRBV2; CDR3: CATTRTPVSYEQYF
J: TRBJ2-7; D: TRBD2; size: NA; V: TRBV10-3; CDR3: CAISDSGGTYEQYF
J: TRBJ2-3; D: TRBD2; size: once; V: TRBV5-6; CDR3: CASRGLAGGDTQYF
J: TRBJ1-5; D: NA; size: NA; V: TRBV30; CDR3: CAWGSREGQPQHF
J: TRBJ2-3; D: NA; size: NA; V: TRBV28; CDR3: CASSWGLAASSTDTQYF
J: TRBJ1-2; D: TRBD1; size: once; V: TRBV6-6; CDR3: CASRGTEINYGYTF
J: TRBJ1-3; D: NA; size: NA; V: TRBV7-9; CDR3: CASSRSDPDTIYF
J: TRBJ2-3; D: TRBD2; size: NA; V: TRBV5-1; CDR3: CASSPSTSGEAIDTQYF
J: TRBJ2-7; D: NA; size: NA; V: TRBV20-1; CDR3: CSARDPGTTF
J: TRBJ2-1; D: TRBD2; size: few; V: TRBV4-1; CDR3: CASSQAPGLDGPNEQFF
J: TRBJ2-2; D: TRBD1; size: NA; V: TRBV4-1; CDR3: CASSQLPGQGGTGELFF
J: TRBJ2-3; D: NA; size: NA; V: TRBV5-1; CDR3: CASSLGQPTDTQYF
J: TRBJ2-5; D: NA; size: NA; V: TRBV25-1; CDR3: CASSDKLGSQETQYF
J: TRBJ1-1; D: NA; size: NA; V: TRBV6-5; CDR3: CASSYVGQGPPEAFF
J: TRBJ2-6; D: NA; size: NA; V: TRBV5-1; CDR3: CASSRQSYSGANVLTF
J: TRBJ2-7; D: TRBD2; size: once; V: TRBV27; CDR3: CASSRGGASYEQYF
J: TRBJ1-2; D: NA; size: few; V: TRBV9; CDR3: CASSPQEGNGYTF
J: TRBJ1-5; D: NA; size: NA; V: TRBV27; CDR3: CASSLGGFGPQHF
J: TRBJ1-5; D: NA; size: NA; V: TRBV6-1; CDR3: CASIDRKRGNQPQHF
J: TRBJ1-5; D: NA; size: NA; V: TRBV2; CDR3: CASSEEGGQPQHF
J: TRBJ1-3; D: NA; size: NA; V: TRBV30; CDR3: CAWSREAGNTIYF